This is a list of T cell receptor beta chains from one sample in a study of T cell changes during pregnancy in multiple sclerosis. Method: immunoSEQ multiplex PCR; TCRdb's copy keeps in-frame clones and lacks some. The sample holds roughly 61,000 clones; around 93% are singletons and the top ten take approximately 1.7%. This specimen was peripheral blood, taken after pregnancy. These receptors were collected from a female donor with multiple sclerosis, enrolled in a pregnancy study. The CDR3 runs from the conserved cysteine through the conserved F or W. A D gene is named only where the DNA matches it firmly. Only some rows state a clone size, as once, few, many or a class for expanded clones.

abundance | j_gene | d_gene | v_gene | CDR3aa | CDR3nt
. | TRBJ1-1 | TRBD1 | TRBV6-1 | CASSDLLTGSNTEAFF | TGTGCCAGCAGTGATCTTCTGACAGGGTCGAACACTGAAGCTTTCTTT
. | TRBJ2-1 | . | TRBV11-2 | CASSAGPPEGFAYNEQFF | TGTGCCAGCAGCGCCGGCCCTCCGGAGGGGTTCGCCTACAATGAGCAGTTCTTC
. | TRBJ2-5 | TRBD1 | TRBV28 | CASRRLAITGGETQYF | TGTGCCAGCAGGCGATTGGCTATAACAGGGGGTGAGACCCAGTACTTC
. | TRBJ2-3 | TRBD1 | TRBV5-6 | CASSPTGGGDTQYF | TGTGCCAGCAGCCCGACAGGGGGCGGCGATACGCAGTATTTT
. | TRBJ2-1 | TRBD2 | TRBV4-3 | CASSLGLAAYNEQFF | TGCGCCAGCAGCTTAGGACTAGCGGCCTACAATGAGCAGTTCTTC
. | TRBJ1-2 | . | TRBV7-9 | CASTYIASYGYTF | TGTGCCAGCACTTATATTGCGTCCTATGGCTACACCTTC
. | TRBJ2-7 | TRBD2 | TRBV28 | CASSSSGRSYEQYF | TGTGCCAGCAGTTCTAGCGGGAGGTCCTACGAGCAGTACTTC
once | TRBJ1-1 | TRBD1 | TRBV6-5 | CASSYAGGRTEAFF | TGTGCCAGCAGTTACGCAGGGGGCAGGACTGAAGCTTTCTTT
. | TRBJ1-5 | . | TRBV6-6 | CAAGGAGNQPQHF | TGTGCCGCGGGGGGGGCTGGCAATCAGCCCCAGCATTTT
. | TRBJ2-3 | . | TRBV7-9 | CASSPEAADTQYF | TGTGCCAGCAGCCCAGAGGCCGCAGATACGCAGTATTTT
. | TRBJ2-1 | TRBD2 | TRBV7-6 | CASSLGLAGGTHEQFF | TGTGCCAGCAGCTTAGGGCTAGCGGGAGGGACCCATGAGCAGTTCTTC
. | TRBJ1-2 | . | TRBV7-9 | CASSPEHEGYTF | TGTGCCAGCAGCCCGGAGCATGAGGGCTACACCTTC
. | TRBJ2-3 | . | TRBV6-1 | CASSEREEGADTQYF | TGTGCCAGCAGTGAACGAGAGGAGGGTGCAGATACGCAGTATTTT
. | TRBJ2-5 | . | TRBV4-2 | CASSQQRDTWETQYF | TGTGCCAGCAGCCAGCAGCGGGACACTTGGGAGACCCAGTACTTC
. | TRBJ1-2 | . | TRBV19 | CASSTSRDLHGYTF | TGTGCCAGTAGTACCAGCCGGGACTTACATGGCTACACCTTC
. | TRBJ2-7 | TRBD2 | TRBV28 | CASSLNTGTTIYEQYF | TGTGCCAGCAGTTTAAACACCGGGACTACGATCTACGAGCAGTACTTC
. | TRBJ2-2 | TRBD1 | TRBV6-4 | CASSRDRGFGELFF | TGTGCCAGCAGCCGGGACAGGGGTTTCGGGGAGCTGTTTTTT
. | TRBJ2-2 | TRBD2 | TRBV4-1 | CASSQYFLVRLAETNTGELFF | TGCGCCAGCAGCCAATACTTCCTGGTAAGACTAGCGGAGACGAACACCGGGGAGCTGTTTTTT
. | TRBJ1-1 | . | TRBV13 | CASSLVMFRNTEAFF | TGTGCCAGCAGCTTAGTCATGTTCAGGAACACTGAAGCTTTCTTT
. | TRBJ2-3 | . | TRBV7-2 | CASSLSNGLRTDTQYF | TGTGCCAGCAGCTTATCGAACGGACTGCGCACAGATACGCAGTATTTT
few | TRBJ2-5 | . | TRBV29-1 | CSVIRRGETQYF | TGCAGCGTTATAAGGAGGGGCGAGACCCAGTACTTC
. | TRBJ2-1 | TRBD2 | TRBV6-5 | CAVERGYNEQFF | TGTGCTGTGGAGCGGGGTTACAATGAGCAGTTCTTC
. | TRBJ1-5 | . | TRBV6-1 | CASSEEVAGNQPQHF | TGTGCCAGCAGTGAAGAAGTGGCAGGGAATCAGCCCCAGCATTTT
. | TRBJ2-1 | . | TRBV5-4 | CASSLELASPDEQFF | TGTGCCAGCAGCTTGGAGTTGGCTAGCCCCGATGAGCAGTTCTTC
. | TRBJ2-5 | TRBD2 | TRBV5-6 | CASSLAGRAQETQYF | TGTGCCAGCAGCTTGGCCGGGAGGGCACAAGAGACCCAGTACTTC
. | TRBJ2-5 | . | TRBV5-4 | CASSFPKETQYF | TGTGCCAGCAGCTTCCCAAAAGAGACCCAGTACTTC
. | TRBJ2-1 | TRBD1 | TRBV19 | CASSFGTGGDEQFF | TGTGCCAGTAGTTTCGGGACAGGGGGCGATGAGCAGTTCTTC
. | TRBJ1-3 | . | TRBV15 | CATSNTPGNTIYF | TGTGCCACCAGCAATACACCAGGAAACACCATATATTTT
. | TRBJ2-7 | . | TRBV10-3 | CAISDYRDGEQYF | TGTGCCATCAGTGACTACAGGGACGGCGAGCAGTACTTC
. | TRBJ1-2 | . | TRBV7-7 | CASSPLGAGDFYGYTF | TGTGCTAGCAGCCCACTAGGGGCAGGGGATTTCTATGGCTACACCTTC
. | TRBJ1-1 | . | TRBV29-1 | CSVEEDRNTEAFF | TGCAGCGTTGAGGAAGACAGGAACACTGAAGCTTTCTTT
few | TRBJ1-1 | TRBD1 | TRBV6-5 | CASRTGTGNTEAFF | TGTGCCAGCAGGACCGGGACAGGCAACACTGAAGCTTTCTTT
. | TRBJ2-1 | . | TRBV11-2 | CASSPHWSSYNEQFF | TGTGCCAGCAGCCCTCACTGGAGCTCCTACAATGAGCAGTTCTTC
. | TRBJ2-3 | TRBD2 | TRBV7-6 | CASSFSLDTSGDNTDTQYF | TGTGCCAGCAGCTTTTCCCTGGACACTAGCGGGGACAACACAGATACGCAGTATTTT
. | TRBJ2-1 | . | TRBV9 | CASSVFGSFNEQFF | TGTGCCAGCAGCGTATTCGGGAGTTTCAATGAGCAGTTCTTC
. | TRBJ2-7 | . | TRBV6-1 | CASSEPTTGEQYF | TGTGCCAGCAGTGAACCAACGACTGGAGAGCAGTACTTC
. | TRBJ2-7 | . | TRBV4-3 | CASSQDPQGPYEQYF | TGCGCCAGCAGCCAAGATCCCCAGGGGCCCTACGAGCAGTACTTC
. | TRBJ2-5 | . | TRBV28 | CASSFSDRNNKYF | TGTGCCAGCAGTTTTTCAGACAGGAATAATAAGTACTTC
. | TRBJ2-1 | TRBD2 | TRBV7-9 | CASSLPTPGGNNEQFF | TGTGCCAGCAGCTTACCGACCCCGGGGGGTAACAATGAGCAGTTCTTC
. | TRBJ2-3 | . | TRBV6-4 | CASRGVDKGSHTDTQYF | TGTGCCAGCAGGGGCGTCGACAAAGGATCGCACACAGATACGCAGTATTTT
. | TRBJ2-2 | TRBD2 | TRBV2 | CASNLAGFGELFF | TGTGCCAGCAATCTAGCGGGGTTCGGGGAGCTGTTTTTT
. | TRBJ2-1 | TRBD2 | TRBV9 | CASSVEGTSGQQFF | TGTGCCAGCAGCGTAGAAGGGACTAGCGGACAGCAGTTCTTC
. | TRBJ2-1 | TRBD2 | TRBV19 | CASSTLAGAGYNEQFF | TGTGCCAGTAGTACCTTAGCGGGAGCGGGGTACAATGAGCAGTTCTTC
. | TRBJ2-5 | . | TRBV10-3 | CAISDSNGDRETQYF | TGTGCCATCAGTGATTCTAACGGAGATCGAGAGACCCAGTACTTC
. | TRBJ2-7 | . | TRBV27 | CASSPLEGYEQYF | TGTGCCAGCAGTCCCCTCGAGGGCTACGAGCAGTACTTC
. | TRBJ2-1 | TRBD2 | TRBV29-1 | CSVIWTSGSRSYNEQFF | TGCAGCGTTATCTGGACTAGCGGGAGTCGGTCCTACAATGAGCAGTTCTTC
. | TRBJ2-7 | TRBD2 | TRBV7-9 | CASSSEPGLAGRQYF | TGTGCCAGCAGCTCTGAGCCGGGACTAGCGGGTCGGCAGTACTTC
. | TRBJ2-7 | TRBD1 | TRBV27 | CASSLTKTGVKWEQYF | TGTGCCAGCAGTTTGACGAAGACAGGGGTGAAGTGGGAGCAGTACTTC
once | TRBJ2-3 | . | TRBV29-1 | CSVDMGARGRDTQYF | TGCAGCGTTGATATGGGGGCCAGAGGGAGAGATACGCAGTATTTT
. | TRBJ2-7 | . | TRBV27 | CATSTGGSAYEQYF | TGTGCCACCTCAACCGGGGGTTCCGCCTACGAGCAGTACTTC
. | TRBJ2-1 | . | TRBV16 | CASSLGLLSSYNEQFF | TGTGCCAGCAGCCTCGGACTTTTAAGCTCCTACAATGAGCAGTTCTTC
. | TRBJ2-7 | TRBD1 | TRBV7-9 | CASSAVGTGGYEQYF | TGTGCCAGCAGCGCCGTTGGGACAGGGGGCTACGAGCAGTACTTC
. | TRBJ1-6 | . | TRBV4-2 | CASSQDRNRANSPLHF | TGTGCCAGCAGCCAAGATCGCAACAGGGCGAATTCACCCCTCCACTTT